This T cell receptor beta chain was sequenced in a study of cytomegalovirus exposure and HLA in healthy donors. Whole-study findings and limits: Most observed TCR sequences were rare, whereas some public TCRs were detected in many donors. The classifier reportedly diagnosed cytomegalovirus status with high specificity and sensitivity.

CDR1 SGHAT and CDR2 FQNNGV come from the germline V gene. CDR3 size: 15 residues. Regarding this clone: Antigen specificity is unknown. Its ends do not fully match the called genes, so a read error is possible.

Generated by immunoSEQ multiplex PCR, the TCRdb table keeps only in-frame clones and is missing some. Among under 200,000 clones listed, over 85% were seen once. This sequence originates from a man in his late teens or twenties in good health and CMV-seropositive. The genes are TRBV11-2 and TRBJ2-1; TRBD2 aligns across 13 bases. Sequenced sample: PBMCs. For the CDR3, the DNA is TGTGCCAGCAGCCGATGGACTAGCGGGAGTAACCTAGGGGTCTTC. Its protein product is CASSRWTSGSNLGVF.